What follows are 31 T cell receptor beta chains derived from one specimen sequenced in a study of Ad26.COV2.S vaccination and SARS-CoV-2 variants. Method: immunoSEQ multiplex PCR; TCRdb's copy keeps in-frame clones and lacks some. The sample shows 300,000 to 350,000 clones, about 82% of them seen only once. The sample's treatment: 15 to 20 received Ad26.COV2.S at low or high dose, single or two shots; 5 received placebo; per-sample allocation not given. Samples came from day 63 after the first vaccine or placebo injection. Specimen: peripheral blood, collected in a trial of Ad26.COV2.S vaccine versus placebo. The receptor source for this set is a person aged 18-65 years who received the Ad26.COV2.S COVID-19 vaccine or a placebo.

The chain has TRBV6-1 and TRBJ2-7, with D perhaps given as TRBD1 or TRBD2 (6 bases each). Germline CDR1 is MNHNS and CDR2 is SASEGT. Trimming pared 2 bases from V and 4 bases from J, leaving 18 bases between. The CDR3 consists of 16 residues. The CDR3 is CASSESGGGLGYEQYF. CDR3 in DNA: TGTGCCAGCAGTGAAAGCGGAGGGGGTTTAGGTTACGAGCAGTACTTC.

This clone is a singleton in its sample. V is TRBV3-1 (or the pseudogene TRBV3-2) and J is TRBJ1-5; TRBD1 agrees at 7 bases. The V segment lost 4 bases and the J segment 6 bases; nucleotides outside the gene matches: 6. This CDR3 has 14 residues. Germline V gene data show CDR1 as LGHDT and CDR2 as YNNKEL (reference sequence). In nucleotides, the CDR3 is TGTGCCAGCAGCCCAGCAGGGGGTTTTCAGCCCCAGCATTTT. The encoded protein is CASSPAGGFQPQHF.

The chain carries TRBV6-5 and TRBJ1-1, with 10 bases matching TRBD1. V was clipped by 6 bases and J by 4 bases; unmatched bases: 8. The CDR3 has 15 residues. The germline gives CDR1 MNHEY, CDR2 SVGAGI. The CDR3 spells CASRRSGQGSTEAFF. CDR3 sequence (DNA): TGTGCCAGCAGGCGCTCGGGACAGGGGAGCACTGAAGCTTTCTTT.

This chain connects TRBV2 to TRBJ2-7, with no clear D. The germline V and J ends were trimmed by 3 bases and 1 base, with 10 bases remaining between them. Germline CDR1 is SNHLY and CDR2 is FYNNEI. CDR3 size: 14 residues. The CDR3 sequence: CASSEQGISYEQYF. The CDR3 DNA sequence: TGTGCCAGCAGTGAGCAAGGAATTTCCTACGAGCAGTACTTC. The whole variable domain, filled in from reference TRBV2 and TRBJ2-7, reads EPEVTQTPSHQVTQMGQEVILRCVPISNHLYFYWYRQILGQKVEFLVSFYNNEISEKSEIFDDQFSVERPDGSNFTLKIRSTKLEDSAMYFCASSEQGISYEQYFGPGTRLTVT.

This chain joins TRBV19 and TRBJ2-3; D gene ambiguous. V lost 4 bases and J lost 3, with 8 bases in between. Germline V gene lookup returns CDR1 LNHDA and CDR2 SQIVND (reference sequence). This CDR3 spans 13 amino acids. CDR3 sequence (DNA): TGTGCCAGTAGTACTAGAGGTACAGATACGCAGTATTTT. The encoded protein is CASSTRGTDTQYF.

The chain combines TRBV6-5 with TRBJ1-2; D remains unclear. Germline V CDR1 and CDR2: MNHEY, SVGAGI. The CDR3 is made up of 15 amino acids. With 5 bases removed from V and 2 bases from J, the gap between germline ends came to 15 bases. The CDR3 is CASSQLLGLNYGYTF. CDR3 bases: TGTGCCAGCAGTCAATTGTTGGGATTGAACTATGGCTACACCTTC.

The J gene is TRBJ2-7, the V gene TRBV12-3 or TRBV12-4, with D possibly being TRBD2 (6 bases). This CDR3 has 13 residues. The ends were cut back, 3 bases at V and 6 bases at J, with 12 bases in the middle. CDR3: CASSFGGSGEQYF. The CDR3 DNA sequence: TGTGCCAGCAGTTTCGGGGGATCTGGCGAGCAGTACTTC.

The V call is TRBV7-6, the J call TRBJ1-1; D is unclear. Germline V lookup: CDR1 SGHVS, CDR2 FNYEAQ. V was shortened by 7 bases and J by 4 bases, with 13 bases between the two germline ends. This CDR3 is built from 13 residues. CDR3 protein: CASTLTSGTEAFF. In nucleotides, the CDR3 is TGTGCCAGCACCCTGACCAGCGGCACTGAAGCTTTCTTT.

The chain joins TRBV12-5 to TRBJ2-1, with 11 bases lining up with TRBD2. CDR3 length: 16 residues. Germline loops: CDR1 LGHNT, CDR2 FRNRAP. J was trimmed by 9 bases and V by 6 bases; bases with no gene match: 13. In DNA, the CDR3 is TGTGCTAGTGGCGCGATAGCGGGGGGGCCATTAGGTGAGCAGTTCTTC. Residues: CASGAIAGGPLGEQFF.

The chain employs TRBV28 and TRBJ2-7, with 8 bases fitting TRBD2. Germline V CDR1 and CDR2: MDHEN, SYDVKM. After removal of 6 bases from V and 3 bases from J, the junction contained 10 bases not matched to a gene. The CDR3 is 15 residues long. The CDR3: CASSPPGGDFYEQYF. The DNA of the CDR3 is TGTGCCAGCAGCCCCCCCGGGGGGGACTTCTACGAGCAGTACTTC.

The V call is TRBV24-1, the J call TRBJ2-7; 10 positions agree with TRBD1. V lost 4 bases to trimming and J lost 7 bases; unmatched junction nucleotides: 9. The CDR3 totals 15 residues. Germline CDR1 is KGHDR and CDR2 is SFDVKD. The CDR3 region is CATSDPRQGAGEQYF. CDR3 coding DNA: TGTGCCACCAGTGACCCTCGACAGGGGGCCGGGGAGCAGTACTTC.

This rearrangement joins TRBV5-5 to TRBJ1-2, with D unresolved. This CDR3 has 14 amino acids. Germline CDR1 SGHKS, CDR2 YYEKEE (reference sequence). V was cut by 4 bases and J by 8 bases, with 18 bases left in between. CDR3 nucleotides: TGTGCCAGCAGCCTGGGGATGGGGTCGTACGGCTACACCTTC. Amino acids: CASSLGMGSYGYTF.

V gene TRBV10-3 combines with J gene TRBJ1-2; D is possibly TRBD1 (5 bases). Germline CDR1 ENHRY, CDR2 SYGVKD. CDR3 length: 16 residues. The V gene lost 6 bases and the J gene lost 0 bases, with 17 bases spanning the gap. The CDR3 here is CAISPDSPLANYGYTF. CDR3 bases: TGTGCCATCAGCCCCGACAGCCCTTTAGCTAACTATGGCTACACCTTC.

This rearrangement joins TRBV4-1 to TRBJ2-3; 8 bases match TRBD1. The ends lost 3 bases at V and 2 bases at J; junction bases unmatched: 10. Germline lookup yields CDR1 MGHRA and CDR2 YSYEKL. The CDR3 contains 17 residues. The CDR3 reads CASSQARGLTTTDTQYF. The CDR3 DNA is TGCGCCAGCAGCCAGGCCAGGGGGCTTACTACCACAGATACGCAGTATTTT.

The rearrangement joins TRBV2 to TRBJ2-6; 12 bases are shared with TRBD1. Germline values: CDR1 SNHLY, CDR2 FYNNEI. The CDR3 totals 19 residues. The V segment lost 8 bases and the J segment 3 bases; nucleotides outside the gene matches: 14. The CDR3, as DNA: TGTGCCAGCTTACGTGGGACAGGGGGCTTGTATGGTGGGGCCAACGTCCTGACTTTC. Its protein is CASLRGTGGLYGGANVLTF.

CDR3 residues: CASSQRDRGLGANVLTF. DNA of the CDR3: TGTGCCAGCAGCCAACGGGACAGGGGGCTAGGGGCCAACGTCCTGACTTTC. The J gene is TRBJ2-6, the V gene TRBV4-2; 12 bases match TRBD1. The CDR3 is 17 residues long. The V segment lost 2 bases and the J segment 4 bases; nucleotides outside the gene matches: 3. Germline V gives CDR1 LGHNA, CDR2 YNFKEQ.

The rearrangement links TRBV12-3 or TRBV12-4 to TRBJ2-7; D remains unclear. This CDR3 has 12 residues. V gave up 4 bases and J gave up 3 bases, with 7 bases separating them. Here the CDR3 reads CASSSHSYEQYF. In nucleotides, the CDR3 is TGTGCCAGCAGTTCGCACAGCTACGAGCAGTACTTC.

The rearrangement uses TRBV11-2 and TRBJ1-1; D is uncertain. CDR1 is SGHAT and CDR2 is FQNNGV in the germline V gene. V was trimmed by 1 base and J by 6 bases, leaving 9 bases between them. The CDR3 contains 13 residues. Written as DNA, the CDR3 is TGTGCCAGCAGCTTAGGGGCTTTGGCTGAAGCTTTCTTT. The encoded protein is CASSLGALAEAFF.

This chain joins TRBV9 and TRBJ1-2; D gene unclear. Per germline, CDR1 SGDLS and CDR2 YYNGEE. Trimming took off 0 bases at V and 1 base at J, with 4 bases between the two ends. The CDR3 sequence is 13 residues long. CDR3 residues: CASSVDSNYGYTF. The DNA for the CDR3 is TGTGCCAGCAGCGTAGACAGTAACTATGGCTACACCTTC.

The chain employs TRBV6-9 and TRBJ2-1; 7 positions match TRBD1. Trimming cost V 2 bases and J 2 bases; bases outside gene matches: 15. The germline CDR1 and CDR2 sequences are MNHGY and SVAAGI. The CDR3 sequence is 19 residues long. The CDR3 sequence is CASSYRVEGARLAYNEQFF. The CDR3 DNA follows: TGTGCCAGCAGTTATAGGGTTGAGGGGGCACGCCTCGCCTACAATGAGCAGTTCTTC.

The V gene is TRBV12-3 or TRBV12-4, the J gene TRBJ1-1; a weak D match, TRBD1 (6 bases). The V end lost 6 bases, the J end lost 7 bases, and 15 bases lay between the germline ends. The CDR3 length is 13 residues. The CDR3, as DNA: TGTGCCAGCAGGGAACAGGGAAGGTTTGAAGCTTTCTTT. It codes for CASREQGRFEAFF.

This chain uses TRBV4-1 with TRBJ2-5; D is unresolved. The CDR3 totals 15 residues. Germline V gives CDR1 MGHRA, CDR2 YSYEKL. V lost 0 bases to trimming and J lost 1 base, with 9 bases between them. CDR3 coding DNA: TGCGCCAGCAGCCAAGATACAGCAGCCCAAGAGACCCAGTACTTC. Translating it yields CASSQDTAAQETQYF.

The chain links TRBV9 to TRBJ2-7; D may be TRBD1 (5 bases). V was pared by 2 bases and J by 1 base, with 10 bases between. Germline CDR1 reads SGDLS; CDR2 reads YYNGEE. The CDR3 has 14 residues. CDR3 loop: CASSVRQGSYEQYF. The DNA for the CDR3 is TGTGCCAGCAGCGTTCGGCAGGGATCCTACGAGCAGTACTTC.

This chain joins TRBV6-5 and TRBJ2-7, with no clear D. The germline V gene encodes CDR1 MNHEY and CDR2 SVGAGI. V was cut by 7 bases and J by 5 bases, with 15 bases left in between. This CDR3 is 13 amino acids long. CDR3 sequence reads: CASTKAQAHEQYF. CDR3 DNA: TGTGCCAGCACCAAGGCCCAGGCCCACGAGCAGTACTTC.

The chain combines TRBV14 with TRBJ1-2; D gene uncertain. The CDR3 has 11 residues. Germline CDR1 is SGHDN and CDR2 is FVKESK. V shed 1 base and J shed 8 bases, with 5 bases lying between them. The CDR3 reads CASSQVLGYTF. As DNA, the CDR3 is TGTGCCAGCAGCCAAGTTCTCGGCTACACCTTC.

The rearrangement joins TRBV7-9 to TRBJ1-5, with D possibly matching TRBD1 (5 bases). The CDR3 runs to 15 residues. Trimming took 1 base from V and 4 from J, leaving 11 bases between them. Per the germline V gene, CDR1 is SEHNR and CDR2 is FQNEAQ (reference sequence). CDR3 sequence (DNA): TGTGCCAGCAGCTTAGGAGGGGAGGGTAATCAGCCCCAGCATTTT. It translates to CASSLGGEGNQPQHF.

CDR3 DNA: TGTGCCAGCAGCTTCTACAGTGGCAATCAGCCCCAGCATTTT. Translation gives CASSFYSGNQPQHF. V gene TRBV5-6 combines with J gene TRBJ1-5, with D unclear. V was trimmed by 2 bases and J by 2 bases, leaving 8 bases between them. The V gene's germline CDR1 is SGHDT and CDR2 YYEEEE. The length of the CDR3 is 14 residues.

The V gene is TRBV5-4, the J gene TRBJ2-7; 11 positions agree with TRBD2. Germline trimming cut 4 bases from V and 3 bases from J; bases unmatched to any gene: 6. The CDR3 has 15 residues. From germline, CDR1 is SGHNT and CDR2 YYREEE (reference sequence). CDR3 nucleotides: TGTGCCAGCAGCACTCCGGGACTAGCGGACTACGAGCAGTACTTC. This sequence encodes CASSTPGLADYEQYF.

V and J are TRBV30 and TRBJ1-2; TRBD1 is a possible D gene (6 bases). This CDR3 region has 12 residues. The germline gives CDR1 GTSNPN, CDR2 SVGIG (reference sequence). The V gene lost 2 bases and the J gene lost 5 bases, with 9 bases spanning the gap. The CDR3 sequence is CAWSLTGYGYTF. In nucleotides, the CDR3 is TGTGCCTGGAGTCTTACAGGGTATGGCTACACCTTC.

This sequence joins TRBV4-2 and TRBJ2-7, with no clear D. The CDR3 is 14 residues long. The V gene's germline CDR1 is LGHNA and CDR2 YNFKEQ. V lost 8 bases and J 0 bases, leaving 14 bases between the germline ends. The CDR3 region is CASRRDSNSYEQYF. The CDR3 DNA reads as TGTGCCAGCCGCCGTGATAGCAACTCCTACGAGCAGTACTTC.

The chain links TRBV4-2 to TRBJ2-3, with D possibly being TRBD2 (5 bases). The CDR3 consists of 13 residues. V lost 4 bases and J 4 bases, leaving 9 bases between the germline ends. Germline V gives CDR1 LGHNA, CDR2 YNFKEQ. The DNA of the CDR3 is TGTGCCAGCAGCCGAGGGATGGCAGATACGCAGTATTTT. It is translated as CASSRGMADTQYF.